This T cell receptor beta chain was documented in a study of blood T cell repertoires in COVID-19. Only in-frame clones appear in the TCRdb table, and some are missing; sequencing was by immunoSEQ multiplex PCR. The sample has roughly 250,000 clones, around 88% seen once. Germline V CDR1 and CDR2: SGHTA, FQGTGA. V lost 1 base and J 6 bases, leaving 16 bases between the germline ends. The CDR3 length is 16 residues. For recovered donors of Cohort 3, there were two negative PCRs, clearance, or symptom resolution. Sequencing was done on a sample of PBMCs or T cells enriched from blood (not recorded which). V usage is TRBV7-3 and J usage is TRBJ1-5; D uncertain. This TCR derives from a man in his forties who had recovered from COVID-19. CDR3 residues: CASSLIRDCEGQPQHF. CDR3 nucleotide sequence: TGTGCCAGCAGCTTAATCCGAGACTGCGAGGGTCAGCCCCAGCATTTT. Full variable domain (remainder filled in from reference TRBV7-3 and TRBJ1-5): GAGVSQTPSNKVTEKGKYVELRCDPISGHTALYWYRQSLGQGPEFLIYFQGTGAADDSGLPNDRFFAVRPEGSVSTLKIQRTERGDSAVYLCASSLIRDCEGQPQHFGDGTRLSIL.